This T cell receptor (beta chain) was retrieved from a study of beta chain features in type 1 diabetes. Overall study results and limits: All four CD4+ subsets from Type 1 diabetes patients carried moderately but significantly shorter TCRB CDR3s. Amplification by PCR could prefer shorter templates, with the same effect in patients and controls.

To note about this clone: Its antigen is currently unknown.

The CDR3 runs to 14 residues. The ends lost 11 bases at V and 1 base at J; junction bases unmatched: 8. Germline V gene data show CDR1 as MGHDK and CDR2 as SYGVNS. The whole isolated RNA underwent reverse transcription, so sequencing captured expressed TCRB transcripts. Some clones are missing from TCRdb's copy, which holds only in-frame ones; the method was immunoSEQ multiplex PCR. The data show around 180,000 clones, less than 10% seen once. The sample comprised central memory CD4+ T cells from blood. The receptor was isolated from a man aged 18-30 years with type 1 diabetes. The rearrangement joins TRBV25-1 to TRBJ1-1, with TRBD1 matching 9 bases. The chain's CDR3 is CAVQGQGGNTEAFF. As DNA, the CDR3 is TGTGCCGTCCAGGGACAGGGAGGGAACACTGAAGCTTTCTTT.